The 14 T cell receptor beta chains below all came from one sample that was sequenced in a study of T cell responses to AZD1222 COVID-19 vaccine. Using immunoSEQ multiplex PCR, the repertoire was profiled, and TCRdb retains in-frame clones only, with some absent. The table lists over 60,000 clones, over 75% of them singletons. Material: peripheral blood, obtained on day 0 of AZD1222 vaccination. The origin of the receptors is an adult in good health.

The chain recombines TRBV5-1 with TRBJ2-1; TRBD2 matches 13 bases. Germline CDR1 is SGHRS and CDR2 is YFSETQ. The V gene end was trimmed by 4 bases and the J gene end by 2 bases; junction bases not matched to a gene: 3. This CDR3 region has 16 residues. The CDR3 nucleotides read TGCGCCAGCAGCATCACTAGCGGGGGGGCCTACAATGAGCAGTTCTTC. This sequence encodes CASSITSGGAYNEQFF. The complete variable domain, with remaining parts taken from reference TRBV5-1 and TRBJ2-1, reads KAGVTQTPRYLIKTRGQQVTLSCSPISGHRSVSWYQQTPGQGLQFLFEYFSETQRNKGNFPGRFSGRQFSNSRSEMNVSTLELGDSALYLCASSITSGGAYNEQFFGPGTRLTVL.

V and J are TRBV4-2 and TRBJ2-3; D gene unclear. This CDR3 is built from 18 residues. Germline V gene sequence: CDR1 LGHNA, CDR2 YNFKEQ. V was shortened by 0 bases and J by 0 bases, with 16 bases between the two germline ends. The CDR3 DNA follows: TGTGCCAGCAGCCAAGATCGCCTAATGGGCGGTAGCACAGATACGCAGTATTTT. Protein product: CASSQDRLMGGSTDTQYF.

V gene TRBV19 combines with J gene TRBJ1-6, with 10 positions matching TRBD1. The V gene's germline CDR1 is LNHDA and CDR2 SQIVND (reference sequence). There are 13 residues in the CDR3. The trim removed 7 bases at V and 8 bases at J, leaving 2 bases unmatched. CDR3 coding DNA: TGTGCCAGTATGGGACAGGGGCATTCACCCCTCCACTTT. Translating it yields CASMGQGHSPLHF.

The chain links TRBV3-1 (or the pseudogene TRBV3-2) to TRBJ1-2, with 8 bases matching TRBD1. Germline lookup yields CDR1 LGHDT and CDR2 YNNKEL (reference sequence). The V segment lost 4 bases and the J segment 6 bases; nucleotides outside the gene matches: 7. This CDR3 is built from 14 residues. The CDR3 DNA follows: TGTGCCAGCAGCCCACGGACAGGGTTCAATGGCTACACCTTC. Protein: CASSPRTGFNGYTF.

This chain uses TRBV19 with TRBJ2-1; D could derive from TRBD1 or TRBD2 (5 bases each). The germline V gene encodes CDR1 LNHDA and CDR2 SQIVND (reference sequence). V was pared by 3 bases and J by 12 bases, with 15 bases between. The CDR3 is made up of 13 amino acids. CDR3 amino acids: CASSIKKGPGQFF. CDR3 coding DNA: TGTGCCAGTAGTATTAAAAAGGGACCTGGGCAGTTCTTC.

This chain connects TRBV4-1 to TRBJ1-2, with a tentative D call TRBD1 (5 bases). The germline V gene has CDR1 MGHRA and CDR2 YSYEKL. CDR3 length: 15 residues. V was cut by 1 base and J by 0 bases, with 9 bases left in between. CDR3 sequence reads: CASSQVQGTNYGYTF. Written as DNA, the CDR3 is TGCGCCAGCAGCCAAGTCCAGGGCACTAACTATGGCTACACCTTC.

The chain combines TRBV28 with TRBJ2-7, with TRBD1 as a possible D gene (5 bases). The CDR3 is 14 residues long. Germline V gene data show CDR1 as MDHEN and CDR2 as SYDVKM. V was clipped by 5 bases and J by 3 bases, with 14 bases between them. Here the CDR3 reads CASSPRQLLYEQYF. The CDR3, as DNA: TGTGCCAGCAGTCCGCGACAGCTTCTCTACGAGCAGTACTTC.

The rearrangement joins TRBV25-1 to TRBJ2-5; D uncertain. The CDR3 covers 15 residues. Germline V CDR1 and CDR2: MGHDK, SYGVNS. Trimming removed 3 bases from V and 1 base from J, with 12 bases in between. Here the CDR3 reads CASSEYTVGQETQYF. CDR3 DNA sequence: TGTGCCAGCAGTGAGTACACGGTGGGCCAAGAGACCCAGTACTTC. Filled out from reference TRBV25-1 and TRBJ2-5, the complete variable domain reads EADIYQTPRYLVIGTGKKITLECSQTMGHDKMYWYQQDPGMELHLIHYSYGVNSTEKGDLSSESTVSRIRTEHFPLTLESARPSHTSQYLCASSEYTVGQETQYFGPGTRLLVL.

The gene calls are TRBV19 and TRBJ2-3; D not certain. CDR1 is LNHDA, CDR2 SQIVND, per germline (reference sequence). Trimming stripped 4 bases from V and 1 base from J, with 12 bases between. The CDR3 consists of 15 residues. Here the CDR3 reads CASSSTWAGTDTQYF. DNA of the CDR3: TGTGCCAGTAGTAGTACTTGGGCTGGCACAGATACGCAGTATTTT.

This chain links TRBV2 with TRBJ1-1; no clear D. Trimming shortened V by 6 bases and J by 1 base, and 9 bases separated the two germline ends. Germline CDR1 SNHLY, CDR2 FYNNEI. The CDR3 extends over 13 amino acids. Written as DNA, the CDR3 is TGTGCCAGCAGGGCCCGCACGAACACTGAAGCTTTCTTT. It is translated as CASRARTNTEAFF.

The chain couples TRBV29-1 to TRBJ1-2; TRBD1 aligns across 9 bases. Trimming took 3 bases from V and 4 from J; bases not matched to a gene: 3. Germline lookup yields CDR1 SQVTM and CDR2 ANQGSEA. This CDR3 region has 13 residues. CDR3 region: CSVEGQGGYGYTF. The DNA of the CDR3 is TGCAGCGTTGAGGGACAGGGCGGCTATGGCTACACCTTC.

CDR3 nucleotides: TGTGCCAGCAGTGAAGGAGGGACACTGAGCTATGGCTACACCTTC. Translated, it gives CASSEGGTLSYGYTF. The genes are TRBV6-1 and TRBJ1-2, with D possibly being TRBD1 (6 bases). The CDR3 loop spans 15 amino acids. CDR1 is MNHNS, CDR2 SASEGT, per germline. Trimming removed 1 base at V and 4 bases at J, with 13 bases between.

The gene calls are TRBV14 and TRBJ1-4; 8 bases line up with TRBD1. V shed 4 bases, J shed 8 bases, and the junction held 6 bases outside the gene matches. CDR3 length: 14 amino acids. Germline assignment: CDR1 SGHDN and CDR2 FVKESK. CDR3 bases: TGTGCCAGCAGCCGGACAGGGATTGGCGAAAAACTGTTTTTT. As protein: CASSRTGIGEKLFF.

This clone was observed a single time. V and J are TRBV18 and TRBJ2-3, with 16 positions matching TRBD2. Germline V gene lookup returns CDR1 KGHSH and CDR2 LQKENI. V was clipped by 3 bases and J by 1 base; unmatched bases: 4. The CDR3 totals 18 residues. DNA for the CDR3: TGTGCCAGCTCACCGGGACTAGCGGGGGGGCTGGGCACAGATACGCAGTATTTT. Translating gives CASSPGLAGGLGTDTQYF.